This T cell receptor (beta chain) was obtained from a study of preoperative IRX-2 immunotherapy in early breast cancer (dated by TCRdb to about 2019). Points on this clone: This receptor's antigen is unknown. There are no base qualities to consult, and no much larger clone falls within one base.

What this sample's treatment or condition label stands for: preoperative locoregional IRX-2 cytokine immunotherapy. The samples were obtained from a phase Ib study that tested preoperative, locoregional IRX-2 cytokine immunotherapy designed to prime immune responses. Before surgery, IRX-2 was given to the donors, who were patients with early-stage breast cancer. Per the germline V gene, MDHEN is the CDR1 and SYDVKM is the CDR2. The junction carries 21 bases between V and J, which are trimmed by 6 bases and 3 bases respectively. The CDR3 runs 16 residues from the cysteine to the phenylalanine. The only DNA kept is the CDR3, 48 bases in frame from the first base. The library was generated by the immunoSEQ multiplex PCR assay. In TCRdb, the immuneACCESS table is reduced to in-frame sequences with V and J assigned. These tables do not hold every clone; where another copy was compared, an unresolved V gene accounts for under half, and the others remain unexplained. Counted in this sample were around 34,000 clones; about four fifths of them appeared once. The ten largest clones represent around 2.5% of the sample.

Material: lymph node tissue, obtained from a patient treated with IRX-2 immunotherapy. Recombination connected TRBV28 to TRBJ2-7; tentative D gene TRBD1, with 5 bases matching. The receptor's source is a human donor with breast cancer. The CDR3 protein sequence reads: CASSTLFRVLNYEQYF. DNA sequence: TGTGCCAGCAGCACACTGTTCAGGGTACTTAACTACGAGCAGTACTTC.